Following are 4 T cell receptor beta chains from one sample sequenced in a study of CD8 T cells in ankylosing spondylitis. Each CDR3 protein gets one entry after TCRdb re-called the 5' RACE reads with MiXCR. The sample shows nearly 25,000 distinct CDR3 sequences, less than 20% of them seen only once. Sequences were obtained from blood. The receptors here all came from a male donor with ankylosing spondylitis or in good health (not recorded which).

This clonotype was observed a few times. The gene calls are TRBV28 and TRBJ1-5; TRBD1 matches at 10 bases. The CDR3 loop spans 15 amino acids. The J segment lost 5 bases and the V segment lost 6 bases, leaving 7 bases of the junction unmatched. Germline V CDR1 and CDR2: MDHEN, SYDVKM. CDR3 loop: CASSEGDRGYQPQHF. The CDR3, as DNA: TGTGCCAGCAGCGAGGGGGACAGGGGTTATCAGCCCCAGCATTTT.

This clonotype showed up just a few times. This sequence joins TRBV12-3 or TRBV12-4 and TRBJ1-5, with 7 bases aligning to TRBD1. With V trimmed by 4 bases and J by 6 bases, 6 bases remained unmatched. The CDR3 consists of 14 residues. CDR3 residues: CASSSGQVSQPQHF. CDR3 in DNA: TGTGCCAGCAGTTCCGGACAGGTCAGTCAGCCCCAGCATTTT.

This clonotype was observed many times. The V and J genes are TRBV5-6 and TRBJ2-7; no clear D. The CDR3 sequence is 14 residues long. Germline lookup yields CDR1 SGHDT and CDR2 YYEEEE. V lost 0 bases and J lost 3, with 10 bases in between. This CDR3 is CASSLVAVDYEQYF. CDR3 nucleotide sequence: TGTGCCAGCAGCTTGGTGGCCGTCGACTACGAGCAGTACTTC.

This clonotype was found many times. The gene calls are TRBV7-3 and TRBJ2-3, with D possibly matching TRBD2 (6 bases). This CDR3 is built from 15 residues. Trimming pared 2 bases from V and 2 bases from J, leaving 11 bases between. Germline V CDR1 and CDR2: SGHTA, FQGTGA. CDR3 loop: CASSLWAGTTDTQYF. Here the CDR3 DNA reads TGTGCCAGCAGCTTATGGGCGGGAACCACAGATACGCAGTATTTT.